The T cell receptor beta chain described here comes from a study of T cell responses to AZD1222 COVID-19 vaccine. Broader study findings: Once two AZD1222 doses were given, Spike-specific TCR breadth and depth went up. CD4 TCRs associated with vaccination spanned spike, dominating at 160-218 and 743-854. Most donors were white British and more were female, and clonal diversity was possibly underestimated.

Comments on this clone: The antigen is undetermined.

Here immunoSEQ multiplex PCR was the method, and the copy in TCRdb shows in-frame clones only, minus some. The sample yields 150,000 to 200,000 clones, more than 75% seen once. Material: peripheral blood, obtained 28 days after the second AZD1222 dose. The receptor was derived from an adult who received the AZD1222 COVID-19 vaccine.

CDR3 in amino acids: CASSSYWGYTF. DNA for the CDR3: TGTGCCAGCAGTTCCTACTGGGGCTACACCTTC. The gene calls are TRBV6-2 or TRBV6-3 and TRBJ1-2, with D unresolved. V was shortened by 4 bases and J by 8 bases, with 8 bases between the two germline ends. The CDR3 totals 11 residues. Germline CDR1 is MNHEY and CDR2 is SVGEGT.